A selection of T cell receptor beta chains follows, all from one sample in a study of cytomegalovirus exposure and HLA in healthy donors. Measured with immunoSEQ multiplex PCR; TCRdb has only the in-frame clones, and not every one. The repertoire holds 150,000 or so clones, with more than 65% as singletons. Material for sequencing was PBMCs. The receptors were gathered from a male donor in good health and CMV-seropositive. The CDR3 runs from the conserved cysteine through the conserved F or W. D genes are given only for firm matches. Size is stated for part of the rows, as once, few or many counts, or as a class when the clone is expanded.

clone size: .
J gene: TRBJ2-1
D gene: .
V gene: TRBV11-2
CDR3 DNA: TGTGCCAGCAGCTTAGATAGATTAGCGGCTGAGCAGTTCTTC
CDR3 protein: CASSLDRLAAEQFF

clone size: many
J gene: TRBJ1-1
D gene: .
V gene: TRBV29-1
CDR3 DNA: TGCAGCGTTGAAGATCTCTCTCGGGGGGAGAACACTGAAGCTTTCTTT
CDR3 protein: CSVEDLSRGENTEAFF

clone size: .
J gene: TRBJ2-7
D gene: .
V gene: TRBV4-1
CDR3 DNA: TGCGCCAGCAGCCTGGTGCAGGGTGACTCCTACGAGCAGTACTTC
CDR3 protein: CASSLVQGDSYEQYF

clone size: few
J gene: TRBJ1-6
D gene: .
V gene: TRBV5-1
CDR3 DNA: TGCGCCAGCAGCTTGAGCGGATATAATTCACCCCTCCACTTT
CDR3 protein: CASSLSGYNSPLHF

clone size: few
J gene: TRBJ2-7
D gene: TRBD2
V gene: TRBV6-1
CDR3 DNA: TGTGCCAGCAACGAAAGGACTAGCGGTTCCTACGAGCAGTACTTC
CDR3 protein: CASNERTSGSYEQYF

clone size: .
J gene: TRBJ1-6
D gene: .
V gene: TRBV6-5
CDR3 DNA: TGTGCCAGCAGCGGGGTGGGATCACCCCTCCACTTT
CDR3 protein: CASSGVGSPLHF

clone size: .
J gene: TRBJ1-4
D gene: TRBD1
V gene: TRBV5-5
CDR3 DNA: TGTGCCAGCAGCTTGGGTTTAGCAGGGGGTAATGAAAAACTGTTTTTT
CDR3 protein: CASSLGLAGGNEKLFF

clone size: .
J gene: TRBJ2-2
D gene: TRBD1
V gene: TRBV9
CDR3 DNA: TGTGCCAGCAGCGCCGACAGGGAAGTAGGGGAGCTGTTTTTT
CDR3 protein: CASSADREVGELFF

clone size: .
J gene: TRBJ2-7
D gene: TRBD1
V gene: TRBV7-2
CDR3 DNA: TGTGCCAGCAGCTCCCTCGACAGGGTTCAATACGAGCAGTACTTC
CDR3 protein: CASSSLDRVQYEQYF

clone size: .
J gene: TRBJ2-3
D gene: TRBD2
V gene: TRBV11-2
CDR3 DNA: TGTGCCAGCAGTCCCGGGACTAGCGGGAGTTTAGATACGCAGTATTTT
CDR3 protein: CASSPGTSGSLDTQYF

clone size: .
J gene: TRBJ1-5
D gene: .
V gene: TRBV10-3
CDR3 DNA: TGTGCCATCAGTGATTCGGGGGGATCCAATCAGCCCCAGCATTTT
CDR3 protein: CAISDSGGSNQPQHF

clone size: .
J gene: TRBJ2-1
D gene: TRBD1
V gene: TRBV5-4
CDR3 DNA: TGTGCCAGCAGCTCGACAGGGTCCTACAATGAGCAGTTCTTC
CDR3 protein: CASSSTGSYNEQFF

clone size: .
J gene: TRBJ2-1
D gene: .
V gene: TRBV5-1
CDR3 DNA: TGCGCCAGCAGCTTGGCCGGGGATACCTACAATGAGCAGTTCTTC
CDR3 protein: CASSLAGDTYNEQFF

clone size: few
J gene: TRBJ2-2
D gene: .
V gene: TRBV11-1
CDR3 DNA: TGTGCCAGCAGCTTAATTCAGAACACCGGGGAGCTGTTTTTT
CDR3 protein: CASSLIQNTGELFF

clone size: .
J gene: TRBJ1-6
D gene: TRBD1
V gene: TRBV6-6
CDR3 DNA: TGTGCCAGCAGTTACACGACAGGGGCAAATTCACCCCTCCACTTT
CDR3 protein: CASSYTTGANSPLHF

clone size: .
J gene: TRBJ2-3
D gene: TRBD2
V gene: TRBV7-8
CDR3 DNA: TGTGCCGGCAGCTCCCAGTCCCCGAGGACTAGCGGGAGGAGAGGGCGCACAGATACGCAGTATTTT
CDR3 protein: CAGSSQSPRTSGRRGRTDTQYF

clone size: few
J gene: TRBJ2-7
D gene: TRBD2
V gene: TRBV9
CDR3 DNA: TGTGCCAGCAGCGTAGGGGGACTAGCGGGGGCCTACGAGCAGTACTTC
CDR3 protein: CASSVGGLAGAYEQYF

clone size: .
J gene: TRBJ2-5
D gene: .
V gene: TRBV5-1
CDR3 DNA: TGCGCCAGCAGCTTCGAACTAGCTTTACGTACGGAGACCCAGTACTTC
CDR3 protein: CASSFELALRTETQYF

clone size: .
J gene: TRBJ2-3
D gene: TRBD2
V gene: TRBV27
CDR3 DNA: TGTGCCAGCAGTTTGATATTAGCGGGAGGGGTGAGCGATACGCAGTATTTT
CDR3 protein: CASSLILAGGVSDTQYF

clone size: .
J gene: TRBJ2-2
D gene: TRBD2
V gene: TRBV6-7
CDR3 DNA: TGTGCCAGCAGTTGGGGACTAGCGGGAGAGATTAGCGGGGAGCTGTTTTTT
CDR3 protein: CASSWGLAGEISGELFF

clone size: once
J gene: TRBJ2-6
D gene: .
V gene: TRBV5-1
CDR3 DNA: TGCGCCAGCAGCTTGCGTACAAGTTCTGGGGCCAACGTCCTGACTTTC
CDR3 protein: CASSLRTSSGANVLTF

clone size: few
J gene: TRBJ2-1
D gene: TRBD2
V gene: TRBV18
CDR3 DNA: TGTGCCAGCTCACCAAATCTCGCGGCGGGGGGCTCCTACAATGAGCAGTTCTTC
CDR3 protein: CASSPNLAAGGSYNEQFF

clone size: .
J gene: TRBJ1-2
D gene: TRBD1
V gene: TRBV7-2
CDR3 DNA: TGTGCCAGCAGCAAGGACAGGGGGGTCTATGGCTACACCTTC
CDR3 protein: CASSKDRGVYGYTF

clone size: .
J gene: TRBJ2-2
D gene: .
V gene: TRBV6-1
CDR3 DNA: TGTGCCAGCAGCGAGACGCGGGTTACCGGGGAGCTGTTTTTT
CDR3 protein: CASSETRVTGELFF

clone size: few
J gene: TRBJ2-7
D gene: TRBD2
V gene: TRBV9
CDR3 DNA: TGTGCCAGCAGCTTAGGGACTAGCTACTCCTACGAGCAGTACTTC
CDR3 protein: CASSLGTSYSYEQYF

clone size: .
J gene: TRBJ1-1
D gene: TRBD1
V gene: TRBV11-2
CDR3 DNA: TGTGCCAGCAGCTTAGTTTTTGGGCTGGGACAGGGGATGAACACTGAAGCTTTCTTT
CDR3 protein: CASSLVFGLGQGMNTEAFF

clone size: .
J gene: TRBJ2-5
D gene: TRBD1
V gene: TRBV7-6
CDR3 DNA: TGTGCCAGCAGCTTGCCCAACCAGGGGGCAGGGGAGACCCAGTACTTC
CDR3 protein: CASSLPNQGAGETQYF

clone size: .
J gene: TRBJ2-7
D gene: TRBD1
V gene: TRBV28
CDR3 DNA: TGTGCCAGCAGTTCCCCGAGGGACAGCTATACCTACGAGCAGTACTTC
CDR3 protein: CASSSPRDSYTYEQYF

clone size: .
J gene: TRBJ1-2
D gene: .
V gene: TRBV28
CDR3 DNA: TGTGCCAGCAGTGTCAGGGGCCCCCTCGGCTACACCTTC
CDR3 protein: CASSVRGPLGYTF

clone size: .
J gene: TRBJ2-5
D gene: TRBD1
V gene: TRBV5-1
CDR3 DNA: TGCGCCAGCAGCTTGGAACCGGGACAGGGGGTGACCCAGTACTTC
CDR3 protein: CASSLEPGQGVTQYF

clone size: .
J gene: TRBJ1-2
D gene: .
V gene: TRBV9
CDR3 DNA: TGTGCCAGCAGTCAAAGAGTGCCTGTCTACACCTTC
CDR3 protein: CASSQRVPVYTF

clone size: .
J gene: TRBJ2-3
D gene: .
V gene: TRBV5-1
CDR3 DNA: TGCGCCAGCAGCTCCGAGACACGCACAGATACGCAGTATTTT
CDR3 protein: CASSSETRTDTQYF

clone size: .
J gene: TRBJ1-1
D gene: .
V gene: TRBV28
CDR3 DNA: TGTGCCAGCAGTCTCCTGGGTGGGGCGCACACTGAAGCTTTCTTT
CDR3 protein: CASSLLGGAHTEAFF

clone size: .
J gene: TRBJ2-7
D gene: .
V gene: TRBV4-2
CDR3 DNA: TGTGCCAGCAGCCAAGAGAGGAAGCCCGCCTACGAGCAGTACTTC
CDR3 protein: CASSQERKPAYEQYF

clone size: .
J gene: TRBJ1-4
D gene: TRBD1
V gene: TRBV5-1
CDR3 DNA: TGCGCCAGCAGCTTGCCGGGACAGGGATTCGAAAAACTGTTTTTT
CDR3 protein: CASSLPGQGFEKLFF

clone size: .
J gene: TRBJ2-1
D gene: TRBD2
V gene: TRBV27
CDR3 DNA: TGTGCCAGCAGTCTCCTACCGGGACTAGCGGGGGGGGAGCAGTTCTTC
CDR3 protein: CASSLLPGLAGGEQFF

clone size: .
J gene: TRBJ2-5
D gene: .
V gene: TRBV5-1
CDR3 DNA: TGCGCCAGCAGCTTGATTAGACAAGAGACCCAGTACTTC
CDR3 protein: CASSLIRQETQYF

clone size: .
J gene: TRBJ1-1
D gene: .
V gene: TRBV15
CDR3 DNA: TGTGCCACCAGCAGAGCCGCACGACCGGACAGAGCTTTCTTT
CDR3 protein: CATSRAARPDRAFF

clone size: few
J gene: TRBJ2-2
D gene: .
V gene: TRBV11-2
CDR3 DNA: TGTGCCAGCAGCTTAGAGGCACGGCGGGGCGGGGAGCTGTTTTTT
CDR3 protein: CASSLEARRGGELFF